This T cell receptor (beta chain) was captured by sequencing in a study of T cells in Graves' hyperthyroidism and ophthalmopathy. The CDR3 covers 15 residues. Germline V gene sequence: CDR1 SEHNR, CDR2 FQNEAQ (reference sequence). V dropped 5 bases and J dropped 3; count of bases not matched to a gene: 8. RNA transcripts were the template for amplifying TCR beta CDR3 regions. HTBI primers were the set used in a first-round RT-PCR of the TCR CDR3. One entry per CDR3 protein, called by TCRdb with MiXCR from the multiplex PCR reads. The sample consists of hundreds of thousands of distinct CDR3 sequences, 14% of them appearing once. General study results and limits: From stable hyperthyroidism, ophthalmopathy was set apart by a 13 V-J model. Most clonotypes that expanded in the thyroid above 0.001 also showed up in blood.

There are many counts of this clonotype. Its antigen remains unknown. The material sequenced was blood. This chain uses TRBV7-9 with TRBJ2-7, with 9 bases matching TRBD1. The TCR sequence derives from a woman aged 18-35 years with Graves' hyperthyroidism. The CDR3 protein is CASSPGTGPFYEQYF. The CDR3, as DNA: TGTGCCAGCAGCCCGGGGACAGGGCCTTTCTACGAGCAGTACTTC.